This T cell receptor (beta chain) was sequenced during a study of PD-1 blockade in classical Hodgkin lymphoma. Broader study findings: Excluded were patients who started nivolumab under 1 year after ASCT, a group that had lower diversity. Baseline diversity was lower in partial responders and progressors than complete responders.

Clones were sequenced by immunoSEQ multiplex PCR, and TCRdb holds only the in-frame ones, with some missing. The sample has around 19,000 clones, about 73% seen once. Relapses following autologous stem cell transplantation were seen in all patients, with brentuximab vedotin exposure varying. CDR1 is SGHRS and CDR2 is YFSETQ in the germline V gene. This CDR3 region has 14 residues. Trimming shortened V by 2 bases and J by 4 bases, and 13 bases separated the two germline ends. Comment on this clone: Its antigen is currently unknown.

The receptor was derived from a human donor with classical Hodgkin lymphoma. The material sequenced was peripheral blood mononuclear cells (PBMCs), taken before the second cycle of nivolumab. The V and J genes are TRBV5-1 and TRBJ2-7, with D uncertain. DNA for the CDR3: TGCGCCAGCAGCTTCCGACTGGACGGGTACGAGCAGTACTTC. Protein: CASSFRLDGYEQYF.